Sequencing of this TCR beta chain was carried out in a study of glioma-infiltrating T cells. Study observations and caveats: Tissue and blood shared very few CDR3 sequences. Above-expected tissue-blood divergence occurred in all gliomas, most in low-grade ones.

The germline V gene encodes CDR1 SNHLY and CDR2 FYNNEI. Trimming cost V 1 base and J 3 bases; bases outside gene matches: 8. The CDR3 spans 16 residues. Using RNA template, CDR3s of TCR alpha and beta were amplified with iRepertoire arm-PCR. One-step reverse transcription and amplification started from approximately 100-400 ng of tissue mRNA or PBMC total RNA. TCRdb processed the multiplex PCR reads anew with MiXCR; each CDR3 protein has one entry. The data contain about 89,000 distinct CDR3 sequences, about 25% of them singletons. This clonotype was counted ten times or more. The antigen is undetermined.

The origin of this receptor is a human donor with low-grade glioma or glioblastoma, undergoing nonglioma brain surgery, or in good health (not recorded which). Sequencing input: glioma tissue, nonneoplastic brain tissue, or PBMCs (not recorded which). The rearrangement links TRBV2 to TRBJ1-2, with TRBD1 identical over 7 bases. This chain's CDR3 is CASSEGPRQGDYGYTF. The CDR3 region has the DNA TGTGCCAGCAGTGAAGGACCCCGACAGGGTGACTATGGCTACACCTTC.